These 7 T cell receptor beta chains came from one sample sequenced in a study of blood T cell repertoires in COVID-19. Method: immunoSEQ multiplex PCR; TCRdb's copy keeps in-frame clones and lacks some. The repertoire holds around 380,000 clones, with 81% as singletons. The sequenced material came from peripheral blood. All receptors come from a human donor with acute or convalescent COVID-19. The donor label of this sample is uncertain.

This clone turned up a few times. J is TRBJ2-7 and V is TRBV3-1 (or the pseudogene TRBV3-2); D possibly corresponds to TRBD2 (6 bases). This CDR3 is 14 amino acids long. V gave up 5 bases and J gave up 1 base, with 12 bases separating them. Germline CDR1 is LGHDT and CDR2 is YNNKEL (reference sequence). Here the CDR3 DNA reads TGTGCCAGCAGCAAAGGGACTGGATCCTACGAGCAGTACTTC. Its translation is CASSKGTGSYEQYF.

The CDR3 nucleotides are TGTGCCAGCAGTAAAGACAGGGGGAACTATGGCTACACCTTC. Protein: CASSKDRGNYGYTF. The chain carries TRBV2 and TRBJ1-2; 9 nucleotides align to TRBD1. This CDR3 spans 14 amino acids. Per germline, CDR1 SNHLY and CDR2 FYNNEI. V dropped 5 bases and J dropped 2; count of bases not matched to a gene: 3.

This clone was observed a single time. V usage is TRBV3-1 (or the pseudogene TRBV3-2) and J usage is TRBJ2-1; 13 nucleotides line up with TRBD2. Germline CDR1 and CDR2: LGHDT and YNNKEL (reference sequence). The CDR3 covers 17 residues. V shed 1 base, J shed 6 bases, and the junction held 6 bases outside the gene matches. The CDR3 loop is CASSQVRTSGRVNEQFF. The CDR3 DNA is TGTGCCAGCAGCCAAGTTCGGACTAGCGGGAGAGTCAATGAGCAGTTCTTC.

The V and J genes are TRBV19 and TRBJ1-3; 7 bases match TRBD1. V dropped 4 bases and J dropped 6; count of bases not matched to a gene: 9. The V gene's germline CDR1 is LNHDA and CDR2 SQIVND (reference sequence). The CDR3 length is 15 residues. The CDR3 loop is CASSTPATGANTIYF. CDR3 DNA: TGTGCCAGTAGTACCCCAGCCACAGGGGCAAACACCATATATTTT. Variable domain in full (rest from reference TRBV19 and TRBJ1-3): DGGITQSPKYLFRKEGQNVTLSCEQNLNHDAMYWYRQDPGQGLRLIYYSQIVNDFQKGDIAEGYSVSREKKESFPLTVTSAQKNPTAFYLCASSTPATGANTIYFGEGSWLTVV.

The chain has TRBV23-1 and TRBJ1-1; 7 bases line up with TRBD1. TRBV23-1 is recorded as an ORF, its role being uncertain. Trimming at V came to 0 bases and at J to 3 bases, leaving 13 bases not matched to a gene. This CDR3 is 18 amino acids long. The CDR3 protein is CASSQSDRVAEAYTEAFF. DNA for the CDR3: TGCGCCAGCAGTCAATCCGACAGGGTGGCGGAGGCTTACACTGAAGCTTTCTTT.

This chain connects TRBV23-1 to TRBJ2-4; 7 bases map to TRBD1. TRBV23-1 is an open reading frame, and its role is uncertain. There are 16 residues in the CDR3. The V and J ends lost 2 bases and 3 bases, in that order; junction bases with no gene match: 7. CDR3 sequence (DNA): TGCGCCAGCAGTCAAGACAAACAGGGGCGCAAAAACATTCAGTACTTC. Protein sequence: CASSQDKQGRKNIQYF.

The CDR3, as DNA: TGTGCCAGCAGCTCACGGACAGGGTTGTCGGCTGTGCGTGCTTTCTTT. This translates into CASSSRTGLSAVRAFF. The rearrangement joins TRBV5-6 to TRBJ1-1, with 8 bases identical to TRBD1. CDR1 SGHDT and CDR2 YYEEEE come from the germline V gene. The V segment lost 3 bases and the J segment 11 bases; nucleotides outside the gene matches: 18. The CDR3 is made up of 16 amino acids.